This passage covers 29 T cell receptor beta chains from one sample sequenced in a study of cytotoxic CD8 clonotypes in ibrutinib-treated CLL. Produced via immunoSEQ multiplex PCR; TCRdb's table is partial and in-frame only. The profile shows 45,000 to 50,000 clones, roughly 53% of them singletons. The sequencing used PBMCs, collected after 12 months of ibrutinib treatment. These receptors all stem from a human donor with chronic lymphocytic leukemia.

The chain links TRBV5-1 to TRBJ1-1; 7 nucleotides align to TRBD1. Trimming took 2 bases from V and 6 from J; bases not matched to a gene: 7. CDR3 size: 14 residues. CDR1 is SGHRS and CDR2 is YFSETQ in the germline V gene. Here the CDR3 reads CASSFNTGDAEAFF. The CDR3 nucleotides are TGCGCCAGCAGCTTTAATACAGGGGACGCTGAAGCTTTCTTT. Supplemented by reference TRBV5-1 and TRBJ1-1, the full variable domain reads KAGVTQTPRYLIKTRGQQVTLSCSPISGHRSVSWYQQTPGQGLQFLFEYFSETQRNKGNFPGRFSGRQFSNSRSEMNVSTLELGDSALYLCASSFNTGDAEAFFGQGTRLTVV.

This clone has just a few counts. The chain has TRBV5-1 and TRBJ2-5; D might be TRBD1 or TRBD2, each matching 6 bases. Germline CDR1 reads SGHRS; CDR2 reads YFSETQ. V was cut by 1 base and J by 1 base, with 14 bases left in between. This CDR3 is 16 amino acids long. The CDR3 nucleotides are TGCGCCAGCAGCTTGAGGGGGGCATTGACCCAAGAGACCCAGTACTTC. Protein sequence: CASSLRGALTQETQYF.

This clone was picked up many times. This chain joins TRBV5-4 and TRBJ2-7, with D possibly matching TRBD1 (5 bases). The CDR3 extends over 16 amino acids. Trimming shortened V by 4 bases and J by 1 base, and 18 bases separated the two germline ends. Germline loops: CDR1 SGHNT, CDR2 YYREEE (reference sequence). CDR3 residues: CASSHGAGHISYEQYF. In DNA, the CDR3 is TGTGCCAGCAGCCACGGCGCAGGACACATTTCCTACGAGCAGTACTTC.

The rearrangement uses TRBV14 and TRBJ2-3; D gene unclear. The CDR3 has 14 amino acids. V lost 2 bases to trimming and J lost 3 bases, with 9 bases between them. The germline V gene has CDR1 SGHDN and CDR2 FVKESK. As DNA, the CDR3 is TGTGCCAGCAGCCAAAAGGAGAGGACAGATACGCAGTATTTT. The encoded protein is CASSQKERTDTQYF.

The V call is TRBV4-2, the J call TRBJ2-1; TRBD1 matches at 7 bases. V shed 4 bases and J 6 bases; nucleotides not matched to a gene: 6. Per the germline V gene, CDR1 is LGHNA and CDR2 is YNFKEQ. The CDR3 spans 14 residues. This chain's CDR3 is CASSPGTELNEQFF. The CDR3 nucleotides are TGTGCCAGCAGCCCCGGGACAGAGCTCAATGAGCAGTTCTTC.

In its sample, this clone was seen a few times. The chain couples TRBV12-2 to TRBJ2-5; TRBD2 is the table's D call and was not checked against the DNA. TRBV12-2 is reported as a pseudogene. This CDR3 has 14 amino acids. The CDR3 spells CASSWLAGAETQYF. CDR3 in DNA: TGTGCCAGCAGCTGGCTAGCGGGAGCAGAGACCCAGTACTTC.

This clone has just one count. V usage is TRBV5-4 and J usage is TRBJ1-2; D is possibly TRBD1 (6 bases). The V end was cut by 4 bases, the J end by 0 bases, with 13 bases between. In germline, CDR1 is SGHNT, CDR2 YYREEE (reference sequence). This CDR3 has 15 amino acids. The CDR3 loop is CASSVGGAANYGYTF. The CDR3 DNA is TGTGCCAGCAGCGTCGGGGGGGCTGCTAACTATGGCTACACCTTC.

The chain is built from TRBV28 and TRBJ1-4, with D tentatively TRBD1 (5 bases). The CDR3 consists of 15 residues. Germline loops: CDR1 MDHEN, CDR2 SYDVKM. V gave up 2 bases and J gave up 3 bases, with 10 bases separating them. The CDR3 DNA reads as TGTGCCAGCAGTTTAACACAGGACGCTAATGAAAAACTGTTTTTT. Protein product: CASSLTQDANEKLFF.

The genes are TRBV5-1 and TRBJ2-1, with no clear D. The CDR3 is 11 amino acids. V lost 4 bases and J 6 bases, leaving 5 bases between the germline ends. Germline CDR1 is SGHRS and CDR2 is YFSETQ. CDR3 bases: TGCGCCAGCAGCCTAGGCAATGAGCAGTTCTTC. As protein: CASSLGNEQFF.

CDR3 DNA sequence: TGTGCCAGCAGCCCCCTCCGGGGATGGACCGGGGAGCTGTTTTTT. It codes for CASSPLRGWTGELFF. This chain connects TRBV14 to TRBJ2-2, with a weak D call TRBD2 (5 bases). V was cut by 4 bases and J by 5 bases, with 14 bases left in between. Per the germline V gene, CDR1 is SGHDN and CDR2 is FVKESK. The CDR3 has 15 residues. Drawing the rest from reference TRBV14 and TRBJ2-2, the complete variable domain is EAGVTQFPSHSVIEKGQTVTLRCDPISGHDNLYWYRRVMGKEIKFLLHFVKESKQDESGMPNNRFLAERTGGTYSTLKVQPAELEDSGVYFCASSPLRGWTGELFFGEGSRLTVL.

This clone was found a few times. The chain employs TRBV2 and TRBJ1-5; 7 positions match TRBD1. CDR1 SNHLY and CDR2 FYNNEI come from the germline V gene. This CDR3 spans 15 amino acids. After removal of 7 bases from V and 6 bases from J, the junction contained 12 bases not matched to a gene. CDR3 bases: TGTGCCAGCAATAGGGGGCTGGAGGTGAGTCAGCCCCAGCATTTT. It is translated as CASNRGLEVSQPQHF. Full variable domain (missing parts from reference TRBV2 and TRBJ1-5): EPEVTQTPSHQVTQMGQEVILRCVPISNHLYFYWYRQILGQKVEFLVSFYNNEISEKSEIFDDQFSVERPDGSNFTLKIRSTKLEDSAMYFCASNRGLEVSQPQHFGDGTRLSIL.

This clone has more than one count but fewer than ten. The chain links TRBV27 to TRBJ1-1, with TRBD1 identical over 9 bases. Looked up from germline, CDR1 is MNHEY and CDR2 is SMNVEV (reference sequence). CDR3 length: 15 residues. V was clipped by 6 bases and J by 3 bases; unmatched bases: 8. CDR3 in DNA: TGTGCCAGCAGGAAGGGACAGGGTGGATACACTGAAGCTTTCTTT. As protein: CASRKGQGGYTEAFF.

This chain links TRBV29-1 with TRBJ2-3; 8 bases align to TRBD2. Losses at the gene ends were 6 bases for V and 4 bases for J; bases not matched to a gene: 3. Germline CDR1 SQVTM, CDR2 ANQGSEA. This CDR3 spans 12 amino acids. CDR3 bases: TGCAGCGTAGCGGGAGAGGCAGATACGCAGTATTTT. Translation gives CSVAGEADTQYF.

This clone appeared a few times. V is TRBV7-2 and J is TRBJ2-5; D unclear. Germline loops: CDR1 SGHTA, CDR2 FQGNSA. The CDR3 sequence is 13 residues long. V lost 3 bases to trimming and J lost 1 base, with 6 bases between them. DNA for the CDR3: TGTGCCAGCAGCTTTTCAGGCCAAGAGACCCAGTACTTC. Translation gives CASSFSGQETQYF.

CDR3: CASSSVLAGGYRAQYF. CDR3 sequence (DNA): TGTGCCAGCAGTTCAGTACTAGCGGGAGGCTACAGGGCGCAGTATTTT. This sequence joins TRBV27 and TRBJ2-3; 12 positions match TRBD2. In germline, CDR1 is MNHEY, CDR2 SMNVEV (reference sequence). V lost 4 bases, J lost 10 bases, and 12 bases stayed unmatched. CDR3 length: 16 residues.

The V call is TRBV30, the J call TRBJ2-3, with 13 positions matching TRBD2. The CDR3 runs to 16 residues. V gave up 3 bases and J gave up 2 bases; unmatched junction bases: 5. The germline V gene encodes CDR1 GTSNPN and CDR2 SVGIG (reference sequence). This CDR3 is CAWRGLAGRFTDTQYF. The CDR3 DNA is TGTGCCTGGAGGGGACTAGCGGGAAGGTTCACAGATACGCAGTATTTT. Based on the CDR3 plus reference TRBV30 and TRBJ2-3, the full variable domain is SQTIHQWPATLVQPVGSPLSLECTVEGTSNPNLYWYRQAAGRGLQLLFYSVGIGQISSEVPQNLSASRPQDRQFILSSKKLLLSDSGFYLCAWRGLAGRFTDTQYFGPGTRLTVL.

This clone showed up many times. In nucleotides, the CDR3 is TGTGCCAGCAGCGATAACAGGGATCTGATGGACGTCCTGACTTTC. Translated: CASSDNRDLMDVLTF. V and J are TRBV11-2 and TRBJ2-6; maybe TRBD1 (6 bases). Germline CDR1 is SGHAT and CDR2 is FQNNGV. V lost 5 bases, J lost 11 bases, and 19 bases lay in between. The CDR3 sequence is 15 residues long.

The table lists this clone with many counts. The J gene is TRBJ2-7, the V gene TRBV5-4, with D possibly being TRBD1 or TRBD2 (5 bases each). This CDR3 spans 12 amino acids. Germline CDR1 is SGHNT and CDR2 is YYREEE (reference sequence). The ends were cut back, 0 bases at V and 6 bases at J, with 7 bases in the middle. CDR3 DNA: TGTGCCAGCAGCTTGGTAGGGACCGAGCAGTACTTC. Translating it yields CASSLVGTEQYF.

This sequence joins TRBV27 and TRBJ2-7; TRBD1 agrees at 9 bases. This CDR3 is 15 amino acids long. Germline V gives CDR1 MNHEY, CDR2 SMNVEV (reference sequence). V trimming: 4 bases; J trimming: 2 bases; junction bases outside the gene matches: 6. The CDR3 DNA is TGTGCCAGCAGTTCTCTGGGGACAGGGACCTACGAGCAGTACTTC. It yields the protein CASSSLGTGTYEQYF.

The CDR3 DNA sequence: TGTGCCAGCAGTGAAAGACAGGTCTATGGCTACACCTTC. As protein: CASSERQVYGYTF. V usage is TRBV2 and J usage is TRBJ1-2; D might be TRBD1 (6 bases). The CDR3 loop spans 13 amino acids. V lost 2 bases, J lost 4 bases, and 8 bases lay in between. Germline V gene lookup returns CDR1 SNHLY and CDR2 FYNNEI.

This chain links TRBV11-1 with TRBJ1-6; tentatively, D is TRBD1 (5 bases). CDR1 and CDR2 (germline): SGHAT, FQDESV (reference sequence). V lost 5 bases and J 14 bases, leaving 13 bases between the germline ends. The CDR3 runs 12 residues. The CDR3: CASSRPGGTLHF. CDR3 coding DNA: TGTGCCAGCAGCAGGCCTGGGGGGACCCTCCACTTT.

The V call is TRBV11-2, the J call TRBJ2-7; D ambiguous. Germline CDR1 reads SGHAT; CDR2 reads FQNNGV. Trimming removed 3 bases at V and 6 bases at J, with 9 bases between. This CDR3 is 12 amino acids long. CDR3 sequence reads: CASSLRQTEQYF. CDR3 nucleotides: TGTGCCAGCAGCTTGAGGCAGACCGAGCAGTACTTC.

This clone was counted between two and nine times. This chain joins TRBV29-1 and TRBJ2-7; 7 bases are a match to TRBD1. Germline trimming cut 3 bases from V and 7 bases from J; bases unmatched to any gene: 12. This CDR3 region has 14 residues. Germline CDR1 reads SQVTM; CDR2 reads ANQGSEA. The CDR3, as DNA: TGCAGCGTTGATGAGGGGGCAACGTCGCGGGAGCAGTACTTC. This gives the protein CSVDEGATSREQYF.

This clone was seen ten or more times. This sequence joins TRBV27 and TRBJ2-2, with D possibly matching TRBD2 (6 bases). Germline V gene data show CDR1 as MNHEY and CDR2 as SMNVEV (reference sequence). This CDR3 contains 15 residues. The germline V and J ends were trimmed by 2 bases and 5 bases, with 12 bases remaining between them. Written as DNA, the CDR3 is TGTGCCAGCAGTTTAGGCGGGGCTGGTACCGGGGAGCTGTTTTTT. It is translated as CASSLGGAGTGELFF.

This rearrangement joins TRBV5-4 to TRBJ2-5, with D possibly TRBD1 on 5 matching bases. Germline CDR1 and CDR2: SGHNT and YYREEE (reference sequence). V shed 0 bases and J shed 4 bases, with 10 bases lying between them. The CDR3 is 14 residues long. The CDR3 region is CASSLGGRGETQYF. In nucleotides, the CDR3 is TGTGCCAGCAGCTTGGGGGGTAGGGGAGAGACCCAGTACTTC. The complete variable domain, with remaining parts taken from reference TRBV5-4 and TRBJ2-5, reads ETGVTQSPTHLIKTRGQQVTLRCSSQSGHNTVSWYQQALGQGPQFIFQYYREEENGRGNFPPRFSGLQFPNYSSELNVNALELDDSALYLCASSLGGRGETQYFGPGTRLLVL.

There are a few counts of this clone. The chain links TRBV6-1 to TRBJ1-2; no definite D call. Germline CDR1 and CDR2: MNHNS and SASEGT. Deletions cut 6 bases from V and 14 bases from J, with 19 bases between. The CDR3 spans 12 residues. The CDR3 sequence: CASSDPSGRRTF. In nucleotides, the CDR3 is TGTGCCAGCAGCGATCCATCCGGCCGAAGAACCTTC.

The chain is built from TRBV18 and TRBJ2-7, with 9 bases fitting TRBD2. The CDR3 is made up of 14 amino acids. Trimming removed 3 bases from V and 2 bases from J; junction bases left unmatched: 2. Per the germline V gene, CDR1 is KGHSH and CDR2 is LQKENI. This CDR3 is CASSPSGSAYEQYF. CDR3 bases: TGTGCCAGCTCACCTAGCGGGAGTGCCTACGAGCAGTACTTC.

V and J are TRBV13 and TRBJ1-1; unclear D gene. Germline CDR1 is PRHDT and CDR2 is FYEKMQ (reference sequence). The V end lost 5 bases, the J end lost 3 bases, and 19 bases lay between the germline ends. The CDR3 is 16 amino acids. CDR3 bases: TGTGCCAGCAGCGGACGACCCAACGCCCTCGACACTGAAGCTTTCTTT. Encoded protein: CASSGRPNALDTEAFF.

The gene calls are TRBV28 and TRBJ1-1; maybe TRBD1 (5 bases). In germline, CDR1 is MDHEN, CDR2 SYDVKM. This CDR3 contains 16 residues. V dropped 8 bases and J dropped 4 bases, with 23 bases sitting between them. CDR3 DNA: TGTGCCAGCCCTCCAGCGCCAGGGAGTCCCTCCACTGAAGCTTTCTTT. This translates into CASPPAPGSPSTEAFF.